The 31 T cell receptor beta chains presented below share a single source sample, sequenced in a study of control samples from healthy donors and cancer patients. The data were produced by immunoSEQ multiplex PCR, yet TCRdb's version contains in-frame clones alone and is incomplete. The table shows about 130,000 clones, with approximately 95% occurring only once. Material for sequencing was blood. The receptors derive from a man aged 25 to 40 in good health.

This clone was recorded once. The rearrangement links TRBV5-1 to TRBJ2-3, with 12 bases aligning to TRBD1. The J segment lost 4 bases and the V segment lost 3 bases, leaving 6 bases of the junction unmatched. From germline, CDR1 is SGHRS and CDR2 YFSETQ. The CDR3 is 16 residues long. CDR3 region: CASSSTGTGGSDTQYF. Written as DNA, the CDR3 is TGCGCCAGCAGCTCTACCGGGACAGGGGGCTCAGATACGCAGTATTTT.

The chain joins TRBV2 to TRBJ2-7, with D possibly being TRBD1 (6 bases). There are 15 residues in the CDR3. Looked up from germline, CDR1 is SNHLY and CDR2 is FYNNEI. Deletions cut 6 bases from V and 0 bases from J, with 15 bases between. The DNA of the CDR3 is TGTGCCAGCAGGTCCGACAGGTCTAGCTCCTACGAGCAGTACTTC. Translated: CASRSDRSSSYEQYF.

This clone has a handful of counts. The chain uses TRBV10-1 and TRBJ2-2; TRBD2 aligns across 8 bases. The CDR3 is 16 amino acids. Germline-derived CDR1 and CDR2 are WNHNN and SYGVQD (reference sequence). The J segment lost 6 bases and the V segment lost 4 bases, leaving 10 bases of the junction unmatched. In DNA form, the CDR3 reads TGCGCCAGCAGTGGGTTAAGCGGGGGCTCGCCCGGGGAGCTGTTTTTT. This gives the protein CASSGLSGGSPGELFF.

The chain couples TRBV4-1 to TRBJ1-1; D ambiguous. CDR3 length equals 13 residues. V shed 3 bases and J shed 1 base, with 6 bases lying between them. The germline V gene has CDR1 MGHRA and CDR2 YSYEKL. This CDR3 is CASSHKRNTEAFF. The CDR3 DNA is TGCGCCAGCAGCCATAAGAGGAACACTGAAGCTTTCTTT.

Only a few counts were recorded for this clone. This chain joins TRBV7-9 and TRBJ2-7; 10 bases agree with TRBD1. V was pared by 4 bases and J by 2 bases, with 2 bases of the junction left unmatched. The CDR3 extends over 14 amino acids. CDR1 SEHNR and CDR2 FQNEAQ come from the germline V gene (reference sequence). As DNA, the CDR3 is TGTGCCAGCAGCTCTGGACAGGGGGCCTACGAGCAGTACTTC. Protein sequence: CASSSGQGAYEQYF.

The V and J genes are TRBV9 and TRBJ1-1; D ambiguous. Trimming removed 3 bases at V and 2 bases at J, with 11 bases between. The CDR3 spans 14 residues. Germline V gene sequence: CDR1 SGDLS, CDR2 YYNGEE. The CDR3 loop is CASSEDGFNTEAFF. CDR3 DNA sequence: TGTGCCAGCAGCGAGGACGGGTTTAACACTGAAGCTTTCTTT.

Details on this clone: The germline gene is not matched at one end of the junction; a read error may be the cause. The chain recombines TRBV2 with TRBJ1-1; 11 positions agree with TRBD1. The V gene's germline CDR1 is SNHLY and CDR2 FYNNEI. The CDR3 is 12 residues long. The CDR3 spells CASSVSGQGAPF. The CDR3 nucleotides are TGTGCCAGCAGTGTATCTGGACAGGGGGCTCCCTTT.

The rearrangement links TRBV12-1 to TRBJ2-7; TRBD1 was called by the table and not checked on the DNA. TRBV12-1 is a pseudogene segment. CDR3 length: 16 amino acids. CDR3 nucleotides: TGTGCCAGCAGCTTTGTCCAGGGACAGGACTCCTACGAGCAGTACTTC. This translates into CASSFVQGQDSYEQYF.

The chain joins TRBV12-3 or TRBV12-4 to TRBJ1-3; no clear D gene. This CDR3 has 13 residues. V lost 4 bases and J 0 bases, leaving 4 bases between the germline ends. CDR3 protein: CASSSPSGNTIYF. CDR3 in DNA: TGTGCCAGCAGTTCGCCCTCTGGAAACACCATATATTTT.

The CDR3 region is CASSSGVSETQYF. CDR3 in DNA: TGTGCCAGCTCATCAGGGGTATCAGAGACCCAGTACTTC. The chain has TRBV18 and TRBJ2-5, with D possibly matching TRBD1 (6 bases). The CDR3 has 13 residues. Germline lookup yields CDR1 KGHSH and CDR2 LQKENI. V shed 5 bases and J shed 4 bases, with 11 bases lying between them.

The genes are TRBV18 and TRBJ1-4; D remains ambiguous. This CDR3 contains 14 residues. Germline V lookup: CDR1 KGHSH, CDR2 LQKENI. V was trimmed by 9 bases and J by 1 base, leaving 12 bases between them. In DNA form, the CDR3 reads TGTGCCAGTCGCGGCCCGGAAACTAATGAAAAACTGTTTTTT. Amino acid sequence: CASRGPETNEKLFF. The full variable domain, its missing parts supplied by reference TRBV18 and TRBJ1-4, is NAGVMQNPRHLVRRRGQEARLRCSPMKGHSHVYWYRQLPEEGLKFMVYLQKENIIDESGMPKERFSAEFPKEGPSILRIQQVVRGDSAAYFCASRGPETNEKLFFGSGTQLSVL.

J is TRBJ1-5 and V is TRBV10-1; D uncertain. The germline gives CDR1 WNHNN, CDR2 SYGVQD (reference sequence). V lost 3 bases to trimming and J lost 6 bases, with 6 bases between them. The CDR3 has 12 amino acids. CDR3 nucleotide sequence: TGCGCCAGCAGTGACGGCGGTCAGCCCCAGCATTTT. Translation: CASSDGGQPQHF.

The chain has TRBV5-5 and TRBJ1-2; D unclear. Germline V CDR1 and CDR2: SGHKS, YYEKEE (reference sequence). CDR3 length: 13 amino acids. The V gene lost 1 base and the J gene lost 7 bases, with 11 bases spanning the gap. As DNA, the CDR3 is TGTGCCAGCAGCTTGCCCGGGGATCGTGGCTACACCTTC. This gives the protein CASSLPGDRGYTF.

The rearrangement links TRBV29-1 to TRBJ2-2, with D perhaps matching TRBD2 (6 bases). V was pared by 0 bases and J by 4 bases, with 12 bases between. Germline V gene sequence: CDR1 SQVTM, CDR2 ANQGSEA. The CDR3 is made up of 15 amino acids. CDR3 amino acids: CSVEDRGVTTGELFF. CDR3 in DNA: TGCAGCGTTGAAGATCGCGGGGTTACCACCGGGGAGCTGTTTTTT.

V and J are TRBV19 and TRBJ2-2, with a tentative D call TRBD1 (5 bases). The CDR3 runs 13 residues. Trimming took off 9 bases at V and 4 bases at J, with 12 bases between the two ends. Germline CDR1 is LNHDA and CDR2 is SQIVND (reference sequence). The CDR3 here is CASQGDTTGELFF. CDR3 DNA: TGTGCCAGCCAAGGGGATACCACCGGGGAGCTGTTTTTT.

The rearrangement joins TRBV5-6 to TRBJ1-2; D is undetermined. There are 13 residues in the CDR3. V gave up 4 bases and J gave up 4 bases, with 11 bases separating them. Germline V CDR1 and CDR2: SGHDT, YYEEEE. The CDR3 reads CASSPGPSYGYTF. CDR3 sequence (DNA): TGTGCCAGCAGCCCAGGACCCTCCTATGGCTACACCTTC.

This chain uses TRBV5-6 with TRBJ2-3; TRBD2 matches 11 bases. Germline V CDR1 and CDR2: SGHDT, YYEEEE. The CDR3 is 18 residues long. V shed 0 bases, J shed 5 bases, and the junction held 11 bases outside the gene matches. In nucleotides, the CDR3 is TGTGCCAGCAGCTTGGTTAGCGGGGGGGCCAGAGCCAGAGATACGCAGTATTTT. Amino acids: CASSLVSGGARARDTQYF.

The V gene is TRBV13, the J gene TRBJ1-2; 11 nucleotides match TRBD1. In germline, CDR1 is PRHDT, CDR2 FYEKMQ (reference sequence). This CDR3 is built from 17 residues. Unmatched junction bases numbered 10, after V lost 3 bases and J lost 4 bases. The CDR3 is CASSFGPTGTGGYGYTF. CDR3 sequence (DNA): TGTGCCAGCAGCTTTGGACCCACCGGGACAGGGGGCTATGGCTACACCTTC.

The rearrangement uses TRBV11-2 and TRBJ1-2; no definite D call. Per germline, CDR1 SGHAT and CDR2 FQNNGV. The CDR3 contains 12 residues. Trimming removed 1 base at V and 7 bases at J, with 7 bases between. The CDR3 sequence is CASSLGPSGYTF. In DNA form, the CDR3 reads TGTGCCAGCAGCTTAGGTCCAAGTGGCTACACCTTC.

The chain is built from TRBV6-2 or TRBV6-3 and TRBJ1-5; D unclear. CDR1 MNHEY and CDR2 SVGEGT come from the germline V gene. V gave up 1 base and J gave up 5 bases, with 3 bases separating them. This CDR3 comprises 12 residues. The CDR3 DNA reads TGTGCCAGCAGTTACTACCATCAGCCCCAGCATTTT. The encoded protein is CASSYYHQPQHF.

The chain uses TRBV25-1 and TRBJ2-1; the match to TRBD2 covers 11 bases. The CDR3 is 16 amino acids. The germline V gene encodes CDR1 MGHDK and CDR2 SYGVNS. The V gene end was trimmed by 0 bases and the J gene end by 8 bases; junction bases not matched to a gene: 6. CDR3 DNA: TGTGCCAGCAGTGAATATAGTAGCGGGGGGGCTTATGAGCAGTTCTTC. Amino acids: CASSEYSSGGAYEQFF.

The rearrangement uses TRBV7-6 and TRBJ1-2; 8 nucleotides align to TRBD1. Per the germline V gene, CDR1 is SGHVS and CDR2 is FNYEAQ. The V gene end was trimmed by 1 base and the J gene end by 4 bases; junction bases not matched to a gene: 5. The length of the CDR3 is 15 residues. The CDR3 is CASSLGQGPLYGYTF. For the CDR3, the DNA is TGTGCCAGCAGCTTAGGACAGGGGCCTCTCTATGGCTACACCTTC. The full variable domain, completed using reference TRBV7-6 and TRBJ1-2, is GAGVSQSPRYKVTKRGQDVALRCDPISGHVSLYWYRQALGQGPEFLTYFNYEAQQDKSGLPNDRFSAERPEGSISTLTIQRTEQRDSAMYRCASSLGQGPLYGYTFGSGTRLTVV.

The gene calls are TRBV10-3 and TRBJ2-3; either TRBD1 or TRBD2 may fit D (5 bases each). The germline CDR1 and CDR2 sequences are ENHRY and SYGVKD. The CDR3 is made up of 19 amino acids. Trimming cost V 0 bases and J 6 bases, with 25 bases left between them. CDR3 protein: CAISESPRDQSHLGDTQYF. The CDR3 DNA reads TGTGCCATCAGTGAGTCCCCAAGGGACCAGAGCCATCTGGGGGATACGCAGTATTTT.

Points on this clone: Its ends do not fully match the called genes, so a read error is possible. The rearrangement links TRBV28 to TRBJ1-2; 8 bases line up with TRBD1. The germline V gene encodes CDR1 MDHEN and CDR2 SYDVKM. The CDR3 extends over 14 amino acids. CDR3 DNA sequence: TGTGCCAGCAGTTCCCAGGGGGCTGACTATGGTTACACCTTC. Translated: CASSSQGADYGYTF.

CDR3 residues: CASSTTPGVLHEQFF. CDR3 bases: TGTGCCAGTAGTACTACCCCTGGGGTACTCCATGAGCAGTTCTTC. The chain is built from TRBV19 and TRBJ2-1; D not resolved. V gave up 4 bases and J gave up 8 bases, with 18 bases separating them. Germline CDR1 is LNHDA and CDR2 is SQIVND (reference sequence). The CDR3 contains 15 residues.

This chain links TRBV15 with TRBJ1-5; TRBD1 matches at 9 bases. The V and J ends lost 5 bases and 4 bases, in that order; junction bases with no gene match: 3. The CDR3 totals 14 residues. Germline-derived CDR1 and CDR2 are LNHNV and YYDKDF (reference sequence). Here the CDR3 DNA reads TGTGCCACCAGCCTCGACAGGGGGAATCAGCCCCAGCATTTT. It yields the protein CATSLDRGNQPQHF.

This clone occurred once. The rearrangement links TRBV5-1 to TRBJ1-3; TRBD1 is a possible D gene (6 bases). This CDR3 comprises 16 residues. Trimming removed 2 bases from V and 1 base from J, with 13 bases in between. From germline, CDR1 is SGHRS and CDR2 YFSETQ. DNA of the CDR3: TGCGCCAGCAGCTTCCGTCCGGGGGCATCTGGAAACACCATATATTTT. Its translation is CASSFRPGASGNTIYF.

A note on this clone: The same CDR3 also results from other DNA sequences found in this sample. CDR3 amino acids: CASSSRENSPLHF. The CDR3 nucleotides are TGTGCCAGCAGTTCCCGGGAAAATTCACCCCTCCACTTT. The chain is built from TRBV6-2 or TRBV6-3 and TRBJ1-6; unclear D gene. Germline assignment: CDR1 MNHEY and CDR2 SVGEGT. V lost 4 bases and J lost 7, with 8 bases in between. This CDR3 spans 13 amino acids.

This clone was counted once. V and J are TRBV15 and TRBJ1-1, with D maybe TRBD1 (5 bases). CDR3 length: 17 amino acids. Germline-derived CDR1 and CDR2 are LNHNV and YYDKDF (reference sequence). V shed 0 bases and J shed 0 bases, with 14 bases lying between them. The CDR3 region is CATSRDRQLMMNTEAFF. CDR3 in DNA: TGTGCCACCAGCAGAGATCGACAGCTAATGATGAACACTGAAGCTTTCTTT.

This sequence joins TRBV3-1 (or the pseudogene TRBV3-2) and TRBJ2-3; D remains ambiguous. This CDR3 has 15 residues. V lost 1 base, J lost 0 bases, and 8 bases lay in between. Germline V gene lookup returns CDR1 LGHDT and CDR2 YNNKEL (reference sequence). CDR3 coding DNA: TGTGCCAGCAGCCAAGTTCTACTCAGCACAGATACGCAGTATTTT. Its protein product is CASSQVLLSTDTQYF.

The chain uses TRBV2 and TRBJ2-3, with D possibly TRBD2 on 5 matching bases. The CDR3 runs to 12 residues. Germline V lookup: CDR1 SNHLY, CDR2 FYNNEI. V lost 6 bases and J 5 bases, leaving 9 bases between the germline ends. CDR3: CASRDLGDTQYF. CDR3 coding DNA: TGTGCCAGCAGGGACTTGGGAGATACGCAGTATTTT.